The entry below describes one T cell receptor beta chain. Its antigen is undetermined. This sample was taken from a study of PD-1 blockade in classical Hodgkin lymphoma. General study results and limits: Underlying causes for the observed repertoire differences were not defined, possibly disease activity or prior therapy.

The protocol was immunoSEQ multiplex PCR, while the TCRdb copy is restricted to in-frame clones and leaves out a portion. The data hold tens of thousands of clones, with around 80% observed a single time. V lost 3 bases and J 6 bases, leaving 11 bases between the germline ends. Germline assignment: CDR1 MGHDK and CDR2 SYGVNS. CDR3 size: 13 residues. Autologous stem cell transplantation was followed by relapse in every patient, and brentuximab vedotin exposure varied. This receptor was obtained from a human donor with classical Hodgkin lymphoma. The material was peripheral blood mononuclear cells (PBMCs), obtained before the second cycle of nivolumab. The chain uses TRBV25-1 and TRBJ1-2, with D unresolved. The CDR3 DNA follows: TGTGCCAGCAGTGACCCACGGGAGAATGGCTACACCTTC. Translating it yields CASSDPRENGYTF.